This T cell receptor beta chain was recovered during a study of T cells after posttransplantation cyclophosphamide. Study findings and constraints: Recipient CMV seropositivity and CMV reactivation strongly tracked TRB clonality. Blood and skin or GI T cell repertoires showed limited TRB overlap. Donor-recipient repertoire similarity was low at 1-2 months, rising over year one.

Sequenced by immunoSEQ multiplex PCR; TCRdb stores in-frame clones only, minus some. This set yields under 15,000 clones and no singletons; the top ten hold 25% to 30%. This clone was picked up many times. What it recognizes is unknown. A marrow graft followed busulfan-fludarabine conditioning, with cyclophosphamide on days +3 and +4. The CDR3 consists of 14 residues. CDR1 and CDR2 from the germline V gene are SGHRS and YFSETQ. Deletions cut 0 bases from V and 4 bases from J, with 8 bases between. Here the sequenced sample was PBMCs, taken after allogeneic stem cell transplant with posttransplant cyclophosphamide. This receptor was obtained from a female patient aged 40 to 55 who received an allogeneic stem cell transplant from an unrelated donor, was CMV-positive, and had acute GVHD only. The T cells may come from the graft donor. This chain connects TRBV5-1 to TRBJ1-5; D call uncertain. The CDR3 loop reads CASSLGEGNQPQHF. CDR3 in DNA: TGCGCCAGCAGCTTGGGCGAGGGTAATCAGCCCCAGCATTTT.